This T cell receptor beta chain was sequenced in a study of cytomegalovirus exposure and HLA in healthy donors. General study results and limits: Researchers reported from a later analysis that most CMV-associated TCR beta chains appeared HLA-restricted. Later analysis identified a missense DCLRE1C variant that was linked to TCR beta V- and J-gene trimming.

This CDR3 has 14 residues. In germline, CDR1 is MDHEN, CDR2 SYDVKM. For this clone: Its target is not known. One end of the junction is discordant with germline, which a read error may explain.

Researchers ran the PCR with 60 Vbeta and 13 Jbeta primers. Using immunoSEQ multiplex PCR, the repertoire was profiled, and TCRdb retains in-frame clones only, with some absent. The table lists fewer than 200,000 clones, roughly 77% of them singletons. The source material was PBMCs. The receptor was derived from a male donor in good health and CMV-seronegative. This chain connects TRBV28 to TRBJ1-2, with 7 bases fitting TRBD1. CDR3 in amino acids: CAGSLSGQFYGYTF. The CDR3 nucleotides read TGTGCCGGCAGTTTATCGGGACAGTTCTATGGCTACACCTTC.